The present T cell receptor (beta chain) was sequenced within a study of cytomegalovirus exposure and HLA in healthy donors. General study results and limits: The classifier reportedly diagnosed cytomegalovirus status with high specificity and sensitivity. Most TCR sequences proved rare, with some public TCRs found in many donors.

On this clone: Its target is unknown.

Germline values: CDR1 SGHNT, CDR2 YENEEA. V gave up 5 bases and J gave up 1 base, with 15 bases separating them. This CDR3 is 16 amino acids long. Amplification used 60 Vbeta primers and 13 Jbeta primers. Clones were sequenced by immunoSEQ multiplex PCR, and TCRdb holds only the in-frame ones, with some missing. The sample table includes fewer than 150,000 clones. What was sequenced was PBMCs. The V call is TRBV11-3, the J call TRBJ1-5; D ambiguous. This clonotype was sampled from a woman aged 55-75 years in good health and CMV-seronegative. The CDR3 protein is CASSPKYPLSNQPQHF. Here the CDR3 DNA reads TGTGCCAGCAGCCCGAAGTACCCCCTAAGCAATCAGCCCCAGCATTTT.